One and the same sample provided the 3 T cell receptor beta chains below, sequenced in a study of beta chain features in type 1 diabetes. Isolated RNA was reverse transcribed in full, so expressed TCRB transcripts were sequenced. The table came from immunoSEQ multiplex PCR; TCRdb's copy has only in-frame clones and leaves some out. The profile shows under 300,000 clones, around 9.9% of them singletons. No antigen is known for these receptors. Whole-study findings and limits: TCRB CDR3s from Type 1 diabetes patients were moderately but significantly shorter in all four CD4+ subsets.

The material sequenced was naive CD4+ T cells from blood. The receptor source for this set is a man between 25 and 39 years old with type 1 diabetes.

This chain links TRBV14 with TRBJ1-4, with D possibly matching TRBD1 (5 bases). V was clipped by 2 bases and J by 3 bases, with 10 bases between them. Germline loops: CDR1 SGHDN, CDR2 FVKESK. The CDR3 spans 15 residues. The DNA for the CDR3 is TGTGCCAGCAGCCAACAGGGTTGGGCTAATGAAAAACTGTTTTTT. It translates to CASSQQGWANEKLFF.

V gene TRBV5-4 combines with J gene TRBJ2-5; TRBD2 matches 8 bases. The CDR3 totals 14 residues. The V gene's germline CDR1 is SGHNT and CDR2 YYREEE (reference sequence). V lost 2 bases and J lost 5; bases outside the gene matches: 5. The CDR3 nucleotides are TGTGCCAGCAGCTTCGGTAGCGGGGAGGAGACCCAGTACTTC. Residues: CASSFGSGEETQYF.

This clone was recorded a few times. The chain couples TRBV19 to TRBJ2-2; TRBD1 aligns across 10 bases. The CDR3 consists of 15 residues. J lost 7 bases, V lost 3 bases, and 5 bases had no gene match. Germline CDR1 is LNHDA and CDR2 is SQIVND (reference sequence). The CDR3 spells CASSIFGTGVGELFF. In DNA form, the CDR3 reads TGTGCCAGTAGTATCTTCGGGACAGGGGTCGGGGAGCTGTTTTTT.